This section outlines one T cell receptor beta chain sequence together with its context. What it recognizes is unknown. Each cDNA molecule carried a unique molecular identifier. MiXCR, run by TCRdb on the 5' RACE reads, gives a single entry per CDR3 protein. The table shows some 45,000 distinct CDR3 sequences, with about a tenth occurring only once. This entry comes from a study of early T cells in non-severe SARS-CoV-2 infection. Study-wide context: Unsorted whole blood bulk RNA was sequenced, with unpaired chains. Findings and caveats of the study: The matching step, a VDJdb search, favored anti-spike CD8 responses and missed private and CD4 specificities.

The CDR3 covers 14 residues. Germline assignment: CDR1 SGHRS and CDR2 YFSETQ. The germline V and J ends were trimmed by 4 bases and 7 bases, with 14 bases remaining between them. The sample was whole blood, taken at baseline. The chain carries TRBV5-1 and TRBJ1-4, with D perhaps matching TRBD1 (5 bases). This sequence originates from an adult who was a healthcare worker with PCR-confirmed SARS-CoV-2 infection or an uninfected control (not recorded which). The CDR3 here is CASSTGLVGEKLFF. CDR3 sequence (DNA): TGCGCCAGCAGCACAGGACTGGTCGGTGAAAAACTGTTTTTT.